This T cell receptor beta chain emerged from a study of blood T cell repertoires in COVID-19. Study context: COVID-19 samples collected from the United States, Italy and Spain covered acute and convalescent phases.

J gave up 4 bases and V 1 base, and 12 bases lay outside the gene matches. Looked up from germline, CDR1 is SQVTM and CDR2 is ANQGSEA. The CDR3 loop spans 17 amino acids. Profiled with immunoSEQ multiplex PCR; TCRdb holds only in-frame clones, not every one. The sample carries roughly 280,000 clones, approximately 90% recorded once. Material: PBMCs or T cells enriched from blood (not recorded which). This receptor was taken from a woman aged 45 to 65 who had recovered from COVID-19. J is TRBJ2-1 and V is TRBV29-1, with 8 bases that match TRBD2. The CDR3, as DNA: TGCAGCGTTGAAGTAGGCACTAGCGGATTCAAGTACAATGAGCAGTTCTTC. The encoded protein is CSVEVGTSGFKYNEQFF.